These 29 T cell receptor beta chains were sequenced from one sample in a study of vaccination effects on CD4 cells after COVID-19. Sequencing was performed with immunoSEQ multiplex PCR; in TCRdb, only in-frame clones are kept and a portion is missing. The sample records 24,000 or so clones, 73% being singletons. After expansion with viral peptide pools in the ViraFEST assay, antigen-specific CD4+ T cells were sequenced. Between days 9 and 11 of culture, CD4+ T cells were separated out. No vaccinee had earlier SARS-CoV-2 infection, and nucleocapsid antibodies were negative. These receptors are not linked to any known antigen. The input for sequencing was CD4+ T cells from PBMCs cultured with SARS-CoV-2 spike peptides, taken before COVID-19 vaccination. Source of these receptors: a human donor who received a COVID-19 vaccine.

This chain joins TRBV21-1 and TRBJ2-1; the D call in the table, TRBD2, was not verified against the DNA. TRBV21-1 is shown as a pseudogene. The CDR3 is 17 amino acids. The CDR3 coding sequence is TGTGCCAGCAGCAAAGGATTGAGCGGGCAGCGATACAATGAGCAGTTCTTC. This gives the protein CASSKGLSGQRYNEQFF.

The rearrangement uses TRBV2 and TRBJ1-5; D is uncertain. The germline V gene has CDR1 SNHLY and CDR2 FYNNEI. The CDR3 is 14 amino acids. The germline V and J ends were trimmed by 2 bases and 3 bases, with 8 bases remaining between them. CDR3 loop: CASSESGFNQPQHF. The CDR3 bases are TGTGCCAGCAGTGAATCGGGTTTCAATCAGCCCCAGCATTTT.

This clone appeared a few times. The rearrangement uses TRBV11-3 and TRBJ2-1; D is undetermined. Germline V gives CDR1 SGHNT, CDR2 YENEEA. The CDR3 consists of 12 residues. Trimming cost V 0 bases and J 5 bases, with 2 bases left between them. The CDR3 loop is CASSLEDNEQFF. CDR3 DNA: TGTGCCAGCAGCTTAGAAGACAATGAGCAGTTCTTC. The variable domain in full, with the rest retrieved from reference TRBV11-3 and TRBJ2-1, is EAGVVQSPRYKIIEKKQPVAFWCNPISGHNTLYWYLQNLGQGPELLIRYENEEAVDDSQLPKDRFSAERLKGVDSTLKIQPAELGDSAVYLCASSLEDNEQFFGPGTRLTVL.

The J gene is TRBJ1-3, the V gene TRBV5-4; D possibly corresponds to TRBD1 (6 bases). This CDR3 spans 15 amino acids. Trimming removed 5 bases from V and 0 bases from J, with 12 bases in between. Germline CDR1 and CDR2: SGHNT and YYREEE (reference sequence). The CDR3 DNA follows: TGTGCCAGCAGATCGGGGACAAGCTCTGGAAACACCATATATTTT. Translated: CASRSGTSSGNTIYF.

The chain recombines TRBV7-6 with TRBJ2-5; D call uncertain. The CDR3 is 13 residues long. Trimming removed 6 bases at V and 0 bases at J, with 8 bases between. Germline CDR1 and CDR2: SGHVS and FNYEAQ. CDR3 region: CASSPAYQETQYF. The DNA for the CDR3 is TGTGCCAGCAGTCCCGCGTACCAAGAGACCCAGTACTTC.

The rearrangement uses TRBV6-5 and TRBJ2-5; 9 nucleotides align to TRBD2. Trimming at V came to 5 bases and at J to 3 bases, leaving 4 bases not matched to a gene. Germline loops: CDR1 MNHEY, CDR2 SVGAGI. This CDR3 is built from 14 residues. The CDR3 DNA reads TGTGCCAGCAGTATAGCGGGGGCGAAAGAGACCCAGTACTTC. Protein: CASSIAGAKETQYF.

The genes are TRBV10-3 and TRBJ2-1, with 9 nucleotides matching TRBD1. The ends lost 10 bases at V and 8 bases at J; junction bases unmatched: 6. CDR1 ENHRY and CDR2 SYGVKD come from the germline V gene. The CDR3 has 12 amino acids. The CDR3 DNA is TGTGCCACCGGACAGGGGATGCATGAGCAGTTCTTC. Translation gives CATGQGMHEQFF.

V is TRBV6-6 and J is TRBJ1-1, with TRBD1 matching 9 bases. The CDR3 is made up of 16 amino acids. J lost 0 bases, V lost 6 bases, and 8 bases had no gene match. Per the germline V gene, CDR1 is MNHNY and CDR2 is SVGAGI (reference sequence). The CDR3 is CASRSRQGVMNTEAFF. Written as DNA, the CDR3 is TGTGCCAGCAGGAGCAGACAGGGGGTTATGAACACTGAAGCTTTCTTT.

V usage is TRBV18 and J usage is TRBJ1-1; 10 nucleotides agree with TRBD1. The germline gives CDR1 KGHSH, CDR2 LQKENI. The length of the CDR3 is 15 residues. V gave up 2 bases and J gave up 3 bases; unmatched junction bases: 3. The CDR3 loop reads CASSPTGQGDTEAFF. The CDR3 coding sequence is TGTGCCAGCTCACCAACCGGACAGGGGGACACTGAAGCTTTCTTT.

The chain recombines TRBV19 with TRBJ2-3, with 8 positions matching TRBD2. This CDR3 has 13 residues. Germline V lookup: CDR1 LNHDA, CDR2 SQIVND (reference sequence). V trimming: 9 bases; J trimming: 6 bases; junction bases outside the gene matches: 8. As DNA, the CDR3 is TGTGCCAGGTTAGCGGGATTGGGGGATACGCAGTATTTT. Amino acids: CARLAGLGDTQYF.

Details on this clone: At one boundary the junction diverges from the germline segment, which might be a read error. In DNA, the CDR3 is TGTGCCAGTGCCGGGACAGGGGGGGTTCATCAACCCCAGCATTTT. Amino acid sequence: CASAGTGGVHQPQHF. The chain joins TRBV19 to TRBJ1-5, with 11 bases matching TRBD1. The germline V gene has CDR1 LNHDA and CDR2 SQIVND (reference sequence). The CDR3 length is 15 residues.

CDR3 DNA: TGTGCCAGCAGTTACCCCCGGCGCTCTGGGGCCAACGTCCTGACTTTC. It is translated as CASSYPRRSGANVLTF. The genes are TRBV6-5 and TRBJ2-6; D ambiguous. The CDR3 totals 16 residues. Between the trimmed V and J ends, which lost 2 bases and 0 bases, there was a span of 8 bases. Germline-derived CDR1 and CDR2 are MNHEY and SVGAGI.

This rearrangement joins TRBV6-5 to TRBJ1-1; TRBD1 aligns across 7 bases. V was clipped by 7 bases and J by 3 bases; unmatched bases: 8. This CDR3 has 14 residues. Looked up from germline, CDR1 is MNHEY and CDR2 is SVGAGI. The CDR3 coding sequence is TGTGCCAGCAATGTACAGGGGACACACACTGAAGCTTTCTTT. Translation gives CASNVQGTHTEAFF.

The chain has TRBV21-1 and TRBJ2-3; the table names TRBD2, a call not compared with the DNA. TRBV21-1 is a pseudogene locus. The CDR3 has 19 residues. The CDR3: CASSKASVAGAVWTDTQYF. The CDR3 coding sequence is TGTGCCAGCAGCAAAGCCTCTGTAGCGGGAGCTGTTTGGACAGATACGCAGTATTTT.

The genes are TRBV2 and TRBJ2-3, with 9 bases identical to TRBD2. With 8 bases clipped from V and 4 bases from J, the junction kept 13 bases outside the gene matches. Germline V gene data show CDR1 as SNHLY and CDR2 as FYNNEI. The CDR3 length is 16 residues. The CDR3 protein is CASRSWGSGSSDTQYF. Written as DNA, the CDR3 is TGTGCCAGCCGGTCGTGGGGTAGCGGGAGCTCAGATACGCAGTATTTT.

There are a few counts of this clone. The chain carries TRBV10-2 and TRBJ2-5, with D possibly TRBD1 on 5 matching bases. Deletions cut 6 bases from V and 5 bases from J, with 22 bases between. Germline V gene sequence: CDR1 WSHSY, CDR2 SAAADI. The CDR3 length is 16 residues. The CDR3, as DNA: TGCGCCAGCAGGGGATCTAGGGGCAGGGAAATTGAGACCCAGTACTTC. This sequence encodes CASRGSRGREIETQYF.

CDR3 DNA: TGTGCCAGCAGCTCGTACGAGCAGTACTTC. Protein sequence: CASSSYEQYF. V and J are TRBV11-2 and TRBJ2-7, with D unclear. This CDR3 comprises 10 residues. Germline lookup yields CDR1 SGHAT and CDR2 FQNNGV. The germline V and J ends were trimmed by 4 bases and 4 bases, with 2 bases remaining between them.

This clone turned up a few times. The V and J genes are TRBV6-5 and TRBJ1-6; D unclear. CDR3 length: 14 amino acids. V lost 0 bases and J 7 bases, leaving 7 bases between the germline ends. The germline gives CDR1 MNHEY, CDR2 SVGAGI. CDR3 sequence (DNA): TGTGCCAGCAGTTACTCGTCAGAGAATTCACCCCTCCACTTT. As protein: CASSYSSENSPLHF.

This clone was seen a single time. The chain links TRBV11-2 to TRBJ2-7; D unresolved. The germline V gene has CDR1 SGHAT and CDR2 FQNNGV. The CDR3 spans 13 residues. The V and J ends lost 4 bases and 2 bases respectively, with 9 bases between them. The CDR3 spells CASSWSPTYEQYF. In DNA form, the CDR3 reads TGTGCCAGCAGCTGGAGCCCGACCTACGAGCAGTACTTC.

A few counts support this clone. The chain recombines TRBV6-5 with TRBJ1-5, with D perhaps matching TRBD1 (6 bases). Trimming shortened V by 5 bases and J by 0 bases, and 8 bases separated the two germline ends. The germline V gene encodes CDR1 MNHEY and CDR2 SVGAGI. The CDR3 extends over 14 amino acids. The CDR3 DNA sequence: TGTGCCAGCAGTAACAGGGATAGCAATCAGCCCCAGCATTTT. Translation gives CASSNRDSNQPQHF.

The J gene is TRBJ1-1, the V gene TRBV28, with D possibly TRBD1 on 6 matching bases. Germline lookup yields CDR1 MDHEN and CDR2 SYDVKM. The V and J ends lost 5 bases and 11 bases respectively, with 24 bases between them. The CDR3 is 15 amino acids. CDR3 nucleotides: TGTGCCAGCAGTACTGACCGACGAGGTGGGGGCATCGCTTTCTTT. Amino acids: CASSTDRRGGGIAFF.

The chain uses TRBV30 and TRBJ1-5, with TRBD1 matching over 7 bases. This CDR3 contains 15 residues. CDR1 and CDR2 (germline): GTSNPN, SVGIG (reference sequence). Unmatched junction bases numbered 5, after V lost 3 bases and J lost 0 bases. The CDR3 loop is CAWRLQGTSNQPQHF. DNA of the CDR3: TGTGCCTGGAGACTACAGGGGACTAGCAATCAGCCCCAGCATTTT. Full variable domain (missing parts from reference TRBV30 and TRBJ1-5): SQTIHQWPATLVQPVGSPLSLECTVEGTSNPNLYWYRQAAGRGLQLLFYSVGIGQISSEVPQNLSASRPQDRQFILSSKKLLLSDSGFYLCAWRLQGTSNQPQHFGDGTRLSIL.

CDR3 coding DNA: TGTGCCAGTAGTATTGGGGGGGGATACTACGAGCAGTACTTC. Translating it yields CASSIGGGYYEQYF. The chain is built from TRBV19 and TRBJ2-7, with 7 bases aligning to TRBD2. CDR1 is LNHDA and CDR2 is SQIVND in the germline V gene (reference sequence). The CDR3 has 14 amino acids. V lost 3 bases, J lost 3 bases, and 5 bases stayed unmatched.

The chain recombines TRBV3-1 (or the pseudogene TRBV3-2) with TRBJ2-2; TRBD2 is a possible D gene (7 bases). Trimming took 3 bases from V and 8 from J, leaving 16 bases between them. Germline V CDR1 and CDR2: LGHDT, YNNKEL (reference sequence). The CDR3 has 15 residues. CDR3: CASSHLRGGLGELFF. The CDR3 nucleotides are TGTGCCAGCAGCCACCTGAGGGGGGGCTTGGGGGAGCTGTTTTTT.

The chain employs TRBV5-4 and TRBJ1-1; D is undetermined. Germline CDR1 SGHNT, CDR2 YYREEE (reference sequence). CDR3 length: 13 amino acids. The V and J ends lost 0 bases and 1 base respectively, with 4 bases between them. DNA for the CDR3: TGTGCCAGCAGCTTGGCCGGGAACACTGAAGCTTTCTTT. This sequence encodes CASSLAGNTEAFF.

The chain carries TRBV4-1 and TRBJ1-3; no clear D gene. Germline V gene lookup returns CDR1 MGHRA and CDR2 YSYEKL. V was clipped by 4 bases and J by 1 base, with 17 bases between them. The CDR3 sequence is 17 residues long. The CDR3 bases are TGCGCCAGCAGCCGCGGAGGAATAGCCCTTTCTGGAAACACCATATATTTT. Translation gives CASSRGGIALSGNTIYF.

J is TRBJ1-6 and V is TRBV6-5; the match to TRBD1 covers 7 bases. Germline V gives CDR1 MNHEY, CDR2 SVGAGI. CDR3 length: 14 amino acids. CDR3 bases: TGTGCTACGAGGGTGAGACAGGGAGTTTCACCCCTCCACTTT. Its translation is CATRVRQGVSPLHF.

The chain joins TRBV29-1 to TRBJ2-7; 7 nucleotides line up with TRBD2. Germline loops: CDR1 SQVTM, CDR2 ANQGSEA. V was clipped by 7 bases and J by 0 bases; unmatched bases: 3. CDR3 size: 12 residues. CDR3 DNA sequence: TGCAGCGCCCGGGAGGCCTCCTACGAGCAGTACTTC. This translates into CSAREASYEQYF.

The genes are TRBV10-2 and TRBJ2-7; the D is unclear. V gave up 5 bases and J gave up 7 bases, with 6 bases separating them. This CDR3 contains 10 residues. Germline CDR1 reads WSHSY; CDR2 reads SAAADI. CDR3 amino acids: CASSNEEQYF. As DNA, the CDR3 is TGCGCCAGCAGTAATGAAGAGCAGTACTTC.